What follows describes a single T cell receptor beta chain. Its specific antigen is unknown. No clone much larger than this one lies a single base away; base qualities are absent. The sample is drawn from a study of graft-versus-host responses after intestinal transplantation listed by TCRdb under 2021. Background on the whole study: The transplants that recipients received were multivisceral, liver-intestinal, or isolated intestinal. All recipients received anti-thymocyte globulin induction followed by maintenance tacrolimus and steroids for roughly 3 years. After intestinal transplantation, graft-versus-host and host-versus-graft alloreactive T cell clones were followed in the graft, circulation and bone marrow using bulk TCR-beta CDR3 sequencing. To identify alloreactive clones, pre-transplant mixed lymphocyte reaction products were sequenced and then compared with unstimulated pre-transplant donor and recipient T cells. The cohort enrolled some 24 intestinal transplant recipients, one of whom was a retransplant, and a few patients without pretransplant specimens were excluded. Donor T cell macrochimerism was defined as a peak of at least 4% donor T cells among recipient peripheral blood mononuclear cells. Rather than being sequenced by the commercial service, samples from a few later patients were sequenced in-house on an Illumina MiSeq and processed with MiXCR. The research as a whole found: Peak levels of circulating GvH clones were associated with declines in HvG clones early after transplant. In the allografts of patients with donor T cell macrochimerism, GvH to HvG T cell clonal ratios were high. GvH clones were found in recipient bone marrow, and some of the GvH clones appeared earlier in ileal mucosa or blood, which is consistent with an intestinal mucosal origin. The relatively low number and heterogeneity of intestinal transplant patients limited the conclusions.

The meaning of the sample's time point label: cells obtained before transplantation from donor or recipient. CD3+CD4+ and CD3+CD8+ populations were FACS-sorted from unstimulated pre-transplant donor and recipient cells taken from spleen or lymph nodes. Library preparation employed the immunoSEQ multiplex PCR assay. For most patients, genomic DNA was isolated with the Qiagen DNeasy Blood and Tissue Kit and shipped frozen to Adaptive Biotechnologies for TCR sequencing. For most patients, high-throughput TCR-beta CDR3 sequencing of genomic DNA was performed by Adaptive Biotechnologies. In the authors' own workflow: Adaptive's ImmunoSEQ software supplied the TCR sequencing data for 15 to 20 patients, while MiXCR and VDJtools were used to process a few other patients. CD4 versus CD8 sorting errors were corrected by removing sequences found in both subsets at a frequency ratio below 5:1. CDR3 nucleotide sequences shared between donor and recipient were removed because their origin could not be assigned. To be classed as alloreactive, a clone needed at least 2-fold expansion over unstimulated cells and a minimum CFSE-low frequency of 0.002% (template counts) or 0.001% (read counts). Mappable clones were those detected in sequenced pre-transplant spleen, lymph node, or MLR CFSE-low populations of the donor or recipient. Cumulative frequency of alloreactive clones was calculated as a percentage of all sequences weighted by copy number. Not all clones reach the TCRdb copy of this immuneACCESS table, which keeps in-frame sequences only. Checked studies attribute under half of the gap to unresolved V genes and leave the rest unexplained. That table gives V, J and clone size, and the DNA gave D and trimming. Counted in this sample were approximately 85,000 clones; more than 85% of them appeared once. The top ten hold about 7.3% of the sample.

From the cysteine up to the phenylalanine, the CDR3 has a length of 16 residues. Only the CDR3 region is kept as DNA, spanning 48 bases read in frame from base 1. Reading the germline V gene gives CDR1 SGHNT and CDR2 YENEEA. At the junction V is shortened by 5 bases and J by 4 bases; bases outside the gene matches: 6. The receptor was derived from a human donor who was the organ donor for an intestinal transplant. The starting material was unstimulated CD8+ T cells sorted from spleen or lymph node cells, obtained before transplant. The chain couples TRBV11-3 to TRBJ2-7; 15 junctional bases match TRBD2. CDR3 reads: CASSRGTSGRYYEQYF. The sequenced DNA is TGTGCCAGCAGCCGGGGGACTAGCGGGAGGTATTACGAGCAGTACTTC.